These 25 T cell receptor beta chains were all obtained from the same sample, sequenced in a study of T cells in localized non-small cell lung cancer. The table came from immunoSEQ multiplex PCR; TCRdb's copy has only in-frame clones and leaves some out. The sample has about 78,000 clones; about 83% are singletons. Specimen: peripheral blood, collected before any cancer treatment. These receptor sequences come from a man aged 35-69 years with stage I lung adenocarcinoma.

This clone is classed as medium-sized. V gene TRBV30 combines with J gene TRBJ1-1, with D uncertain. The germline V and J ends were trimmed by 0 bases and 5 bases, with 7 bases remaining between them. The CDR3 is 12 residues long. Germline-derived CDR1 and CDR2 are GTSNPN and SVGIG (reference sequence). The CDR3: CAWSVGKTEAFF. CDR3 in DNA: TGTGCCTGGAGTGTGGGGAAAACTGAAGCTTTCTTT.

The rearrangement uses TRBV6-6 and TRBJ2-1; TRBD2 aligns across 11 bases. The germline gives CDR1 MNHNY, CDR2 SVGAGI (reference sequence). This CDR3 region has 16 residues. V lost 4 bases, J lost 0 bases, and 2 bases stayed unmatched. The CDR3 region has the DNA TGTGCCAGCAGTTTAGCGGGAGGGCGCTCCTACAATGAGCAGTTCTTC. Translated: CASSLAGGRSYNEQFF.

J is TRBJ2-7 and V is TRBV11-2; 7 nucleotides align to TRBD1. J was trimmed by 3 bases and V by 3 bases; bases with no gene match: 5. The CDR3 runs 14 residues. Germline V gene data show CDR1 as SGHAT and CDR2 as FQNNGV. Here the CDR3 DNA reads TGTGCCAGCAGCTTTGACAGGGACCTCTACGAGCAGTACTTC. As protein: CASSFDRDLYEQYF.

V usage is TRBV19 and J usage is TRBJ2-5; D not resolved. The germline gives CDR1 LNHDA, CDR2 SQIVND (reference sequence). This CDR3 comprises 13 residues. V was pared by 5 bases and J by 0 bases, with 7 bases between. The CDR3 protein is CASSSMYQETQYF. The CDR3 DNA sequence: TGTGCCAGTAGTTCTATGTACCAAGAGACCCAGTACTTC.

V is TRBV7-9 and J is TRBJ2-2, with 8 bases that match TRBD2. V lost 11 bases and J lost 10; bases outside the gene matches: 3. The CDR3 runs 10 residues. Germline CDR1 and CDR2: SEHNR and FQNEAQ (reference sequence). The chain's CDR3 is CASGGEELFF. The CDR3 coding sequence is TGTGCCTCGGGAGGGGAGGAGCTGTTTTTT.

J is TRBJ2-7 and V is TRBV5-5; TRBD1 matches at 7 bases. The CDR3 contains 14 residues. Germline CDR1 and CDR2: SGHKS and YYEKEE (reference sequence). V was clipped by 3 bases and J by 0 bases; unmatched bases: 3. CDR3 coding DNA: TGTGCCAGCAGCTGGACAGGTAGCTCCTACGAGCAGTACTTC. Its translation is CASSWTGSSYEQYF.

The V call is TRBV5-6, the J call TRBJ2-5, with TRBD1 matching over 9 bases. Trimming took 1 base from V and 4 from J; bases not matched to a gene: 5. The CDR3 sequence is 15 residues long. Germline loops: CDR1 SGHDT, CDR2 YYEEEE. DNA for the CDR3: TGTGCCAGCAGCTTGCGGGGGACAGGGACAGAGACCCAGTACTTC. It is translated as CASSLRGTGTETQYF.

This clone was counted a few times. The chain combines TRBV25-1 with TRBJ1-1, with unresolved D. The V gene's germline CDR1 is MGHDK and CDR2 SYGVNS. Trimming stripped 6 bases from V and 3 bases from J, with 5 bases between. The CDR3 totals 11 residues. CDR3 sequence reads: CASREDTEAFF. The CDR3 DNA follows: TGTGCCAGCAGGGAAGACACTGAAGCTTTCTTT. Drawing the rest from reference TRBV25-1 and TRBJ1-1, the complete variable domain is EADIYQTPRYLVIGTGKKITLECSQTMGHDKMYWYQQDPGMELHLIHYSYGVNSTEKGDLSSESTVSRIRTEHFPLTLESARPSHTSQYLCASREDTEAFFGQGTRLTVV.

The chain uses TRBV7-3 and TRBJ2-3; D gene ambiguous. The CDR3 is made up of 16 amino acids. The V end was cut by 1 base, the J end by 4 bases, with 15 bases between. Germline-derived CDR1 and CDR2 are SGHTA and FQGTGA. Here the CDR3 reads CASSLMSGDLSDTQYF. In DNA, the CDR3 is TGTGCCAGCAGCTTAATGTCTGGGGATTTATCAGATACGCAGTATTTT.

This clone has only a few counts. J is TRBJ1-4 and V is TRBV5-8; 10 nucleotides agree with TRBD1. V lost 5 bases to trimming and J lost 8 bases; unmatched junction nucleotides: 15. Per the germline V gene, CDR1 is SGHTS and CDR2 is YDEGEE. The CDR3 is 17 residues long. The CDR3 sequence is CASRPGQGPWLSEKLFF. In DNA, the CDR3 is TGTGCCAGCAGACCGGGACAGGGGCCGTGGTTGAGCGAAAAACTGTTTTTT.

This chain joins TRBV18 and TRBJ1-1; D gene unclear. Per the germline V gene, CDR1 is KGHSH and CDR2 is LQKENI. Trimming took off 3 bases at V and 6 bases at J, with 11 bases between the two ends. The CDR3 length is 13 residues. The CDR3 reads CASSPQSGPEAFF. In DNA, the CDR3 is TGTGCCAGCTCACCCCAAAGCGGGCCTGAAGCTTTCTTT.

This clone has just one count. V usage is TRBV4-3 and J usage is TRBJ2-5; possible D gene TRBD1, 5 bases. Trimming removed 0 bases at V and 6 bases at J, with 14 bases between. Germline assignment: CDR1 LGHNA and CDR2 YSLEER. There are 15 residues in the CDR3. The CDR3 loop is CASSQDTQLGQTQYF. The DNA for the CDR3 is TGCGCCAGCAGCCAAGATACCCAATTGGGGCAGACCCAGTACTTC.

This chain uses TRBV27 with TRBJ2-5; possibly TRBD2 for D (6 bases). This CDR3 is 15 amino acids long. V was cut by 4 bases and J by 6 bases, with 18 bases left in between. Germline-derived CDR1 and CDR2 are MNHEY and SMNVEV (reference sequence). CDR3 residues: CASSSIADLWKTQYF. The CDR3, as DNA: TGTGCCAGCAGTTCTATAGCGGACCTTTGGAAGACCCAGTACTTC.

The chain links TRBV6-6 to TRBJ1-4; unclear D gene. V lost 8 bases, J lost 17 bases, and 30 bases lay in between. The CDR3 consists of 15 residues. The germline V gene encodes CDR1 MNHNY and CDR2 SVGAGI (reference sequence). The DNA for the CDR3 is TGTGCCAGCTGGGAACTTACGGGCCATCGGGATTATCTCTTTTTT. It specifies CASWELTGHRDYLFF.

The J gene is TRBJ1-1, the V gene TRBV5-1; D perhaps matches TRBD1 (6 bases). V lost 4 bases, J lost 1 base, and 17 bases lay in between. Germline CDR1 and CDR2: SGHRS and YFSETQ. CDR3 length: 16 amino acids. The DNA of the CDR3 is TGCGCCAGCAGCGCCGACACAGGGTTGGGGAACACTGAAGCTTTCTTT. This translates into CASSADTGLGNTEAFF.

The gene calls are TRBV6-1 and TRBJ1-2; 7 bases agree with TRBD1. Unmatched junction bases numbered 2, after V lost 5 bases and J lost 5 bases. Germline V gene data show CDR1 as MNHNS and CDR2 as SASEGT. The CDR3 spans 12 residues. The CDR3 loop is CASSRQGYGYTF. As DNA, the CDR3 is TGTGCCAGCAGTCGACAGGGTTATGGCTACACCTTC.

This clone was seen only once. The chain is built from TRBV7-9 and TRBJ1-2; 7 nucleotides agree with TRBD1. V lost 1 base, J lost 8 bases, and 7 bases stayed unmatched. Looked up from germline, CDR1 is SEHNR and CDR2 is FQNEAQ (reference sequence). There are 14 residues in the CDR3. The CDR3: CASSLGEGGEGYTF. DNA for the CDR3: TGTGCCAGCAGCTTAGGGGAAGGGGGCGAGGGCTACACCTTC.

The chain recombines TRBV5-1 with TRBJ1-1; D might be TRBD1 (6 bases). The CDR3 length is 14 residues. Germline V CDR1 and CDR2: SGHRS, YFSETQ. V lost 4 bases and J 0 bases, leaving 10 bases between the germline ends. CDR3 loop: CASSPDRLNTEAFF. CDR3 DNA sequence: TGCGCCAGCAGCCCGGACAGATTGAACACTGAAGCTTTCTTT.

This clone was observed once. The chain is built from TRBV28 and TRBJ2-3; no clear D. Germline V gene lookup returns CDR1 MDHEN and CDR2 SYDVKM. The ends were cut back, 3 bases at V and 2 bases at J, with 12 bases in the middle. This CDR3 has 15 amino acids. In DNA form, the CDR3 reads TGTGCCAGCAGTTTCCCCGGGTCTCACACAGATACGCAGTATTTT. Translating gives CASSFPGSHTDTQYF.

The table lists this clone with a few counts. J is TRBJ2-3 and V is TRBV18; 7 positions match TRBD1. CDR3 length equals 18 residues. In germline, CDR1 is KGHSH, CDR2 LQKENI. V lost 3 bases and J lost 3; bases outside the gene matches: 15. CDR3 in DNA: TGTGCCAGCTCACCCCTAAAACGAACAGGGGACCTAACAGATACGCAGTATTTT. Its translation is CASSPLKRTGDLTDTQYF.

The chain links TRBV10-2 to TRBJ2-3; D is ambiguous. CDR1 WSHSY and CDR2 SAAADI come from the germline V gene. The CDR3 loop spans 13 amino acids. V dropped 4 bases and J dropped 5 bases, with 10 bases sitting between them. CDR3 DNA: TGCGCCAGCAGTGTAACTCGACTAGATACGCAGTATTTT. Its translation is CASSVTRLDTQYF.

This clone showed up just a few times. The chain employs TRBV25-1 and TRBJ1-1; a weak D match, TRBD1 (5 bases). The germline CDR1 and CDR2 sequences are MGHDK and SYGVNS. This CDR3 has 16 residues. The ends were cut back, 11 bases at V and 1 base at J, with 23 bases in the middle. CDR3 nucleotide sequence: TGTGCCGGGATGCGAGGCAGGGAGACGTCGAACACTGAAGCTTTCTTT. As protein: CAGMRGRETSNTEAFF.

This rearrangement joins TRBV19 to TRBJ2-4; TRBD1 matches 7 bases. The germline V gene has CDR1 LNHDA and CDR2 SQIVND (reference sequence). The CDR3 runs to 13 residues. V trimming: 4 bases; J trimming: 6 bases; junction bases outside the gene matches: 3. CDR3 DNA: TGTGCCAGTAGTACGGGACAGTTAAACATTCAGTACTTC. This codes for CASSTGQLNIQYF.

The V gene is TRBV7-2, the J gene TRBJ2-3, with D hard to call. This CDR3 is 12 amino acids long. Looked up from germline, CDR1 is SGHTA and CDR2 is FQGNSA. V dropped 2 bases and J dropped 4 bases, with 4 bases sitting between them. CDR3 region: CASSLRPDTQYF. CDR3 in DNA: TGTGCCAGCAGCTTAAGGCCAGATACGCAGTATTTT.

The V call is TRBV19, the J call TRBJ1-4; 8 bases fit TRBD1. Germline-derived CDR1 and CDR2 are LNHDA and SQIVND (reference sequence). The CDR3 runs 15 residues. The V gene end was trimmed by 2 bases and the J gene end by 5 bases; junction bases not matched to a gene: 4. Written as DNA, the CDR3 is TGTGCCAGTAGTATATCCAGGACAGGGAATGAAAAACTGTTTTTT. It translates to CASSISRTGNEKLFF.